These 17 T cell receptor beta chains were all obtained from the same sample, sequenced in a study of cytomegalovirus exposure and HLA in healthy donors. Primers included in the PCR were 60 Vbeta and 13 Jbeta primers. Clones were sequenced by immunoSEQ multiplex PCR, and TCRdb holds only the in-frame ones, with some missing. This table has 140,000 or so clones, around 84% appearing once. The sample consisted of PBMCs. The origin of the receptors is a boy under 10 years old in good health and CMV-seronegative.

The genes are TRBV11-3 and TRBJ2-5; D is perhaps TRBD1 (5 bases). The length of the CDR3 is 13 residues. V was clipped by 1 base and J by 4 bases, with 7 bases between them. Germline V gene lookup returns CDR1 SGHNT and CDR2 YENEEA. This CDR3 reads CASSLGQGETQYF. In DNA form, the CDR3 reads TGTGCCAGCAGCTTAGGTCAGGGAGAGACCCAGTACTTC.

The genes are TRBV4-3 and TRBJ2-1; a weak D match, TRBD2 (6 bases). V was trimmed by 0 bases and J by 9 bases, leaving 18 bases between them. Germline-derived CDR1 and CDR2 are LGHNA and YSLEER. This CDR3 is 16 amino acids long. Here the CDR3 DNA reads TGCGCCAGCAGCCAAGAAATAGCGGTGGGACCGGGTGAGCAGTTCTTC. Translation gives CASSQEIAVGPGEQFF.

This sequence joins TRBV6-4 and TRBJ1-1; 11 bases are a match to TRBD1. The V gene end was trimmed by 4 bases and the J gene end by 5 bases; junction bases not matched to a gene: 6. This CDR3 is built from 15 residues. From germline, CDR1 is MRHNA and CDR2 SNTAGT. CDR3 region: CASSAGTGGGTEAFF. As DNA, the CDR3 is TGTGCCAGCAGTGCCGGGACAGGGGGTGGAACTGAAGCTTTCTTT.

This clone was seen just once. This chain joins TRBV18 and TRBJ2-3, with D possibly matching TRBD2 (6 bases). The CDR3 loop spans 15 amino acids. V was trimmed by 0 bases and J by 9 bases, leaving 16 bases between them. CDR1 and CDR2 (germline): KGHSH, LQKENI. The CDR3 reads CASSPPGLVSGTQYF. In DNA form, the CDR3 reads TGTGCCAGCTCACCACCTGGTCTCGTCAGCGGGACGCAGTATTTT. Full variable domain (rest looked up from reference TRBV18 and TRBJ2-3): NAGVMQNPRHLVRRRGQEARLRCSPMKGHSHVYWYRQLPEEGLKFMVYLQKENIIDESGMPKERFSAEFPKEGPSILRIQQVVRGDSAAYFCASSPPGLVSGTQYFGPGTRLTVL.

This chain links TRBV7-3 with TRBJ1-1; no firm D call. V was cut by 1 base and J by 1 base, with 4 bases left in between. Germline CDR1 is SGHTA and CDR2 is FQGTGA. The CDR3 contains 13 residues. The CDR3 bases are TGTGCCAGCAGCTTAAACGGGAACACTGAAGCTTTCTTT. It is translated as CASSLNGNTEAFF.

The J gene is TRBJ2-2, the V gene TRBV11-2, with TRBD2 matching 10 bases. V dropped 1 base and J dropped 4; count of bases not matched to a gene: 9. This CDR3 region has 18 residues. Germline loops: CDR1 SGHAT, CDR2 FQNNGV. CDR3 nucleotide sequence: TGTGCCAGCAGCTTAGGATTACGGCTAGCGGGAGTCACCGGGGAGCTGTTTTTT. Translated, it gives CASSLGLRLAGVTGELFF.

This clone came up a few times. V usage is TRBV11-2 and J usage is TRBJ2-1; the D is unclear. Deletions cut 1 base from V and 5 bases from J, with 9 bases between. The germline CDR1 and CDR2 sequences are SGHAT and FQNNGV. The CDR3 runs 14 residues. The chain's CDR3 is CASSLVLGHNEQFF. The CDR3 DNA is TGTGCCAGCAGCTTAGTATTGGGCCACAATGAGCAGTTCTTC.

The chain carries TRBV6-5 and TRBJ2-1, with TRBD2 identical over 9 bases. The trim removed 2 bases at V and 7 bases at J, leaving 9 bases unmatched. In germline, CDR1 is MNHEY, CDR2 SVGAGI. The CDR3 loop spans 16 amino acids. For the CDR3, the DNA is TGTGCCAGCAGTTACGCGGGGGGGATCGGGGCTAATGAGCAGTTCTTC. Its translation: CASSYAGGIGANEQFF.

The chain uses TRBV28 and TRBJ2-7, with TRBD2 matching over 11 bases. Germline values: CDR1 MDHEN, CDR2 SYDVKM. V lost 6 bases to trimming and J lost 4 bases; unmatched junction nucleotides: 8. The CDR3 has 15 residues. CDR3 DNA sequence: TGTGCCAGCAGCCGTACTAGCGGGAGTTCTTACGAGCAGTACTTC. It is translated as CASSRTSGSSYEQYF.

The chain uses TRBV25-1 and TRBJ2-1, with TRBD1 identical over 8 bases. This CDR3 is 14 amino acids long. CDR1 is MGHDK and CDR2 is SYGVNS in the germline V gene. Trimming at V came to 8 bases and at J to 0 bases, leaving 3 bases not matched to a gene. For the CDR3, the DNA is TGTGCCAGCGGAACAGGGGGCTCCTACAATGAGCAGTTCTTC. Translating gives CASGTGGSYNEQFF.

The table lists this clone with a few counts. The genes are TRBV2 and TRBJ1-3; TRBD1 agrees at 7 bases. Per the germline V gene, CDR1 is SNHLY and CDR2 is FYNNEI. V was pared by 7 bases and J by 3 bases, with 6 bases of the junction left unmatched. This CDR3 contains 14 residues. The CDR3 spells CASTQTGNGNTIYF. The CDR3 nucleotides read TGTGCCAGCACCCAGACAGGGAATGGAAACACCATATATTTT.

The V gene is TRBV5-4, the J gene TRBJ1-1; TRBD1 might be the D (6 bases). Germline CDR1 SGHNT, CDR2 YYREEE (reference sequence). The CDR3 has 16 residues. With 1 base removed from V and 3 bases from J, the gap between germline ends came to 16 bases. For the CDR3, the DNA is TGTGCCAGCAGCTTGCCAACCCAGGGGAGGGACACTGAAGCTTTCTTT. Translated: CASSLPTQGRDTEAFF.

This chain connects TRBV2 to TRBJ2-7; TRBD2 agrees at 9 bases. J lost 3 bases, V lost 3 bases, and 3 bases had no gene match. Germline assignment: CDR1 SNHLY and CDR2 FYNNEI. This CDR3 is 14 amino acids long. CDR3 in amino acids: CASSEGTSFYEQYF. The CDR3 DNA sequence: TGTGCCAGCAGTGAGGGGACTAGCTTCTACGAGCAGTACTTC. Looking up the rest from reference TRBV2 and TRBJ2-7 gives the full variable domain: EPEVTQTPSHQVTQMGQEVILRCVPISNHLYFYWYRQILGQKVEFLVSFYNNEISEKSEIFDDQFSVERPDGSNFTLKIRSTKLEDSAMYFCASSEGTSFYEQYFGPGTRLTVT.

This chain joins TRBV18 and TRBJ1-6; possibly TRBD1 for D (5 bases). Trimming took off 3 bases at V and 7 bases at J, with 10 bases between the two ends. Germline V gene lookup returns CDR1 KGHSH and CDR2 LQKENI. This CDR3 spans 14 amino acids. CDR3 coding DNA: TGTGCCAGCTCACCGGCAGGGTACAATTCACCCCTCCACTTT. It encodes CASSPAGYNSPLHF.

The rearrangement links TRBV9 to TRBJ1-2; a weak D match, TRBD1 (5 bases). The germline CDR1 and CDR2 sequences are SGDLS and YYNGEE. Trimming took off 2 bases at V and 8 bases at J, with 13 bases between the two ends. This CDR3 comprises 13 residues. The CDR3 loop is CASSVRGLWGYTF. In nucleotides, the CDR3 is TGTGCCAGCAGCGTCCGGGGACTATGGGGCTACACCTTC.

V is TRBV4-1 and J is TRBJ2-1; TRBD2 aligns across 8 bases. V lost 0 bases to trimming and J lost 4 bases; unmatched junction nucleotides: 8. CDR1 and CDR2 (germline): MGHRA, YSYEKL. The CDR3 contains 17 residues. Here the CDR3 DNA reads TGCGCCAGCAGCCAAGATCGGGGACTAGGGGGGTACAATGAGCAGTTCTTC. Its translation is CASSQDRGLGGYNEQFF.

The gene calls are TRBV4-1 and TRBJ2-2; 15 nucleotides match TRBD2. Germline CDR1 is MGHRA and CDR2 is YSYEKL. Trimming at V came to 1 base and at J to 1 base, leaving 10 bases not matched to a gene. This CDR3 has 21 amino acids. The chain's CDR3 is CASSQVLRTSGRAGNTGELFF. The CDR3 DNA is TGCGCCAGCAGCCAAGTACTTCGGACTAGCGGGAGGGCCGGGAACACCGGGGAGCTGTTTTTT.